This TCR beta chain came from a study of blood T cell repertoires in COVID-19. Sequencing used immunoSEQ multiplex PCR; TCRdb keeps in-frame clones, though not all of them. Of some 80,000 clones listed, about 92% were seen once; the top ten hold about 15%. V shed 4 bases and J shed 0 bases, with 9 bases lying between them. This CDR3 region has 14 residues. Germline V lookup: CDR1 LNHDA, CDR2 SQIVND (reference sequence). This chain uses TRBV19 with TRBJ1-1; a possible D gene is TRBD1 (6 bases). The source material was peripheral blood. The origin of this receptor is a woman of 80 years or more with active or convalescent COVID-19. As DNA, the CDR3 is TGTGCCAGTAGTAGGGACACTTTGAACACTGAAGCTTTCTTT. Protein: CASSRDTLNTEAFF.